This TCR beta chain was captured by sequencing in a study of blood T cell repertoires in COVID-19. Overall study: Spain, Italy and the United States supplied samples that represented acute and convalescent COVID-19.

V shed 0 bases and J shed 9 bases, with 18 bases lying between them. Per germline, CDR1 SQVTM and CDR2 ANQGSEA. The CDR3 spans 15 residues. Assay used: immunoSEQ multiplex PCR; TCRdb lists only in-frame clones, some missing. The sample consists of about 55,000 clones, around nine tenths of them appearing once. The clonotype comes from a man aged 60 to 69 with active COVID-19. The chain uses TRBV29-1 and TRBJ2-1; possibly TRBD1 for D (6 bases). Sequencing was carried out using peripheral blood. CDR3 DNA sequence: TGCAGCGTTGAAGATCTAGGGGACATAGGGGGTGAGCAGTTCTTC. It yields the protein CSVEDLGDIGGEQFF.